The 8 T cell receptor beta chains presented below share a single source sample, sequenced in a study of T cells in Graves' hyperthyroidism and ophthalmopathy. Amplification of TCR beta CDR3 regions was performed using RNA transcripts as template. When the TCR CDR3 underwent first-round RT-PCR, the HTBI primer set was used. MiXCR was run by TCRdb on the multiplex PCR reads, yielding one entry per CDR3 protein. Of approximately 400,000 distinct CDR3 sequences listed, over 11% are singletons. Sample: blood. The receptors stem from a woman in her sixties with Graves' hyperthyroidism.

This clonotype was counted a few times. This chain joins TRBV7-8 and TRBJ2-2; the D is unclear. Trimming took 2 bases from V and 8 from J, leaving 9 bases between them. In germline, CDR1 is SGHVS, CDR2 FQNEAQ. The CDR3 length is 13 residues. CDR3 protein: CASSLSPQGELFF. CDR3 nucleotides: TGTGCCAGCAGCTTATCTCCCCAAGGGGAGCTGTTTTTT.

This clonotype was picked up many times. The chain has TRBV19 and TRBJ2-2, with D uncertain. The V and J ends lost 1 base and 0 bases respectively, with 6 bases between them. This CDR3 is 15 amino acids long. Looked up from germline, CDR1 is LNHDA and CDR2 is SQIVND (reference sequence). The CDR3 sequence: CASSIVPTNTGELFF. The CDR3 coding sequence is TGTGCCAGTAGTATAGTACCTACGAACACCGGGGAGCTGTTTTTT.

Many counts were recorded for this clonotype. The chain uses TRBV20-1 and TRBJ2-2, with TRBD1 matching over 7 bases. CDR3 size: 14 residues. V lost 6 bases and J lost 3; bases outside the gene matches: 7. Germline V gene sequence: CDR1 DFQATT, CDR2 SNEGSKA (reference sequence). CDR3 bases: TGCAGTGCGGCCAGGGGGTCGGACACCGGGGAGCTGTTTTTT. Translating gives CSAARGSDTGELFF.

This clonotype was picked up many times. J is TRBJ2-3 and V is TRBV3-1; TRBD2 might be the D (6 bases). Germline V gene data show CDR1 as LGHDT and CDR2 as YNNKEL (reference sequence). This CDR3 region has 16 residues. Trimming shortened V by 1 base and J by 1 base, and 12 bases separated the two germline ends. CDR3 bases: TGTGCCAGCAGCCAAGCCCTAGCGTTCGGCACAGATACGCAGTATTTT. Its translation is CASSQALAFGTDTQYF.

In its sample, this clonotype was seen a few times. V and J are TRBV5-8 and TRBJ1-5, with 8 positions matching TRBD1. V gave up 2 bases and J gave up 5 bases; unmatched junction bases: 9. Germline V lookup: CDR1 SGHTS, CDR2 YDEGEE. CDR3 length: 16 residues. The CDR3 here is CASSFSLDRDHQPQHF. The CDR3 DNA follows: TGTGCCAGCAGCTTCAGCTTGGACAGGGACCATCAGCCCCAGCATTTT.

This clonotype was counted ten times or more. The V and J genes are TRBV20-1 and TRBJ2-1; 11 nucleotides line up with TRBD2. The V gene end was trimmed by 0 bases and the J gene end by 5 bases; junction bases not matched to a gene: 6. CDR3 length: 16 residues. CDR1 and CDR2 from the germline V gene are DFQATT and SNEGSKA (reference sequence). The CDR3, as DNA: TGCAGTGCTAGAGATTTAGGGACTAGCGGAAACAATGAGCAGTTCTTC. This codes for CSARDLGTSGNNEQFF.

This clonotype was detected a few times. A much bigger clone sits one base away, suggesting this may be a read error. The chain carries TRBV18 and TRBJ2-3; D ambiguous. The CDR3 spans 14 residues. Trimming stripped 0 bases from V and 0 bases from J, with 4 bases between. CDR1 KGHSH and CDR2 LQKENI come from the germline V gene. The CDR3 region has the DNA TGTGCCAGCTCACCACCGTACAGCACAGATACGCAGTATTTT. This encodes CASSPPYSTDTQYF.

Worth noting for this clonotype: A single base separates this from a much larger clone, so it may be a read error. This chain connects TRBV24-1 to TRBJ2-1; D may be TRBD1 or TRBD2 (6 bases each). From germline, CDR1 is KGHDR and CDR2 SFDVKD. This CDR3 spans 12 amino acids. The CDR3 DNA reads TGTGCCACCGGGGGGCGGTGGAATGAGCAGTCCTTC. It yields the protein CATGGRWNEQSF.